This TCR beta chain is from a study of cytomegalovirus exposure and HLA in healthy donors. For the study at large: Around 80 million unique TCR sequences came from HLA-typed donors in an early release. Whole-study findings and limits: For most TCR sequences rarity was the rule, although some public TCRs occurred in many donors. A cluster of highly shared sequence variants was likely a sequencing artifact.

A remark on this clone: Its antigen is unidentified.

Participants comprised healthy donors of bone marrow. With 60 Vbeta and 13 Jbeta primers, the PCR was carried out. Here immunoSEQ multiplex PCR was the method, and the copy in TCRdb shows in-frame clones only, minus some. The profile shows around 300,000 clones, about 75% of them singletons. Source material: PBMCs. The TCR sequence derives from a female donor in good health and CMV-seronegative.

CDR3 sequence: CASSLMVGEAGELFF. Written as DNA, the CDR3 is TGTGCCAGCAGCTTGATGGTAGGAGAGGCCGGGGAGCTGTTTTTT. The chain links TRBV5-6 to TRBJ2-2; D is unresolved. Trimming cost V 1 base and J 6 bases, with 13 bases left between them. Germline values: CDR1 SGHDT, CDR2 YYEEEE. This CDR3 is built from 15 residues.